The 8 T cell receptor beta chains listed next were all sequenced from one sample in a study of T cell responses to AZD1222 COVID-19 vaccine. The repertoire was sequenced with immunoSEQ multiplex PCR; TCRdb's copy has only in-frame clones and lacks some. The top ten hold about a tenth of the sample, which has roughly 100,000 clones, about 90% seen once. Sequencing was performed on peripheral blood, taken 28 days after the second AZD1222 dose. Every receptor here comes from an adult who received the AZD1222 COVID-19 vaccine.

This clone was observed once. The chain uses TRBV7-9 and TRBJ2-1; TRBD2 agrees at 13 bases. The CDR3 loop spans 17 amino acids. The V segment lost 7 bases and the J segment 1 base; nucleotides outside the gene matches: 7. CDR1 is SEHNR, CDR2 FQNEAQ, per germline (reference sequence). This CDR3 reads CASTLTSGRGSYNEQFF. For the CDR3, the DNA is TGTGCCAGCACCCTAACTAGCGGGAGGGGATCCTACAATGAGCAGTTCTTC.

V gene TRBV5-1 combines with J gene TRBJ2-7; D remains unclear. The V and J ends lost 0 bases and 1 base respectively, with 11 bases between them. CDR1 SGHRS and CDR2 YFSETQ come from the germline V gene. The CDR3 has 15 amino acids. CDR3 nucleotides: TGCGCCAGCAGCTTGGAGCCAGGCCGGTCCTACGAGCAGTACTTC. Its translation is CASSLEPGRSYEQYF.

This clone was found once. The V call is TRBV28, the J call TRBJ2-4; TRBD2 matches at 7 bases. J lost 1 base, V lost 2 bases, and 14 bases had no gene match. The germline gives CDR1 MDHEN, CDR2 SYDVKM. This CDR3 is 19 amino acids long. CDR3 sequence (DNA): TGTGCCAGCAGTTTACCGGGAAAGGGCGGGGGAGGGGCCAAAAACATTCAGTACTTC. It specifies CASSLPGKGGGGAKNIQYF.

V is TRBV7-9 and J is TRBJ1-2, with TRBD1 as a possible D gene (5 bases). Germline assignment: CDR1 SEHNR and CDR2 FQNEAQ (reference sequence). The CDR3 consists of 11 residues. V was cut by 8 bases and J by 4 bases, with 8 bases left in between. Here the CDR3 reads CASGGIYGYTF. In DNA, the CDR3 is TGTGCCAGCGGGGGGATCTATGGCTACACCTTC.

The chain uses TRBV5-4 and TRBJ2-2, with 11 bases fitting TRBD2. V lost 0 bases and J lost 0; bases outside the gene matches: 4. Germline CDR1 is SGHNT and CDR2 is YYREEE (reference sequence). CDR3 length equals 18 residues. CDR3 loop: CASSLGLAGGSNTGELFF. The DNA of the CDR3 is TGTGCCAGCAGCTTGGGTCTAGCGGGAGGCTCGAACACCGGGGAGCTGTTTTTT.

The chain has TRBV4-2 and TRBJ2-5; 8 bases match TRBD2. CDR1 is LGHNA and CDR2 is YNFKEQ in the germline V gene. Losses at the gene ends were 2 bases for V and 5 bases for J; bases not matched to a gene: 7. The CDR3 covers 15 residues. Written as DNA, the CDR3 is TGTGCCAGCAGCCAACGCGCGGGGGGATGGGAGACCCAGTACTTC. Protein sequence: CASSQRAGGWETQYF.

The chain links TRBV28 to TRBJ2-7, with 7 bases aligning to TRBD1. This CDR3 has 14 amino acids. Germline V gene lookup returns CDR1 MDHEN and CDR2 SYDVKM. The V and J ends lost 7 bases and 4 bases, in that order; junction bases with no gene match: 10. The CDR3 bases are TGTGCCAGCACCCCTTGGGACAGTAATTACGAGCAGTACTTC. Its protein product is CASTPWDSNYEQYF.

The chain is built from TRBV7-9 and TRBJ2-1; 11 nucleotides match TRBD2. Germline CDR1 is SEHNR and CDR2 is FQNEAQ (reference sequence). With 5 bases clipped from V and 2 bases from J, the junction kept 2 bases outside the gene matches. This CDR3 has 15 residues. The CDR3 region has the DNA TGTGCCAGCAGCCCGGGACTAGCGGCCTACAATGAGCAGTTCTTC. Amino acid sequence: CASSPGLAAYNEQFF.